One and the same sample provided the 21 T cell receptor beta chains below, sequenced in a study of blood T cell repertoires in COVID-19. Data came from immunoSEQ multiplex PCR; TCRdb stores just in-frame clones and leaves some out. The sample records 250,000 to 350,000 clones, about nine tenths being singletons. Material for sequencing was peripheral blood. All receptors come from a woman aged 55 to 70 with acute or convalescent COVID-19.

V gene TRBV5-1 combines with J gene TRBJ2-7; 14 bases match TRBD2. This CDR3 is built from 23 residues. Germline values: CDR1 SGHRS, CDR2 YFSETQ. With V trimmed by 3 bases and J by 3 bases, 26 bases remained unmatched. CDR3 sequence: CASSSTDWTGWGLAGVVGYEQYF. For the CDR3, the DNA is TGCGCCAGCAGCTCGACGGACTGGACAGGTTGGGGACTAGCGGGAGTAGTAGGCTACGAGCAGTACTTC.

The chain joins TRBV15 to TRBJ2-3, with a tentative D call TRBD2 (6 bases). The CDR3 sequence is 16 residues long. CDR1 and CDR2 from the germline V gene are LNHNV and YYDKDF (reference sequence). Between the trimmed V and J ends, which lost 4 bases and 2 bases, there was a span of 16 bases. DNA for the CDR3: TGTGCCACCAGCACTTTGGGGGGAGATCCCACAGATACGCAGTATTTT. Translation: CATSTLGGDPTDTQYF.

J is TRBJ2-7 and V is TRBV6-5; maybe TRBD2 (6 bases). The CDR3 runs to 16 residues. Germline V gene data show CDR1 as MNHEY and CDR2 as SVGAGI. Trimming shortened V by 4 bases and J by 2 bases, and 18 bases separated the two germline ends. The CDR3 is CASSSLGRGSTYEQYF. CDR3 sequence (DNA): TGTGCCAGCAGTTCCCTCGGGCGGGGTAGCACCTACGAGCAGTACTTC.

The genes are TRBV2 and TRBJ2-6, with unresolved D. CDR3 size: 16 residues. Trimming removed 2 bases at V and 8 bases at J, with 16 bases between. Germline CDR1 is SNHLY and CDR2 is FYNNEI. The chain's CDR3 is CASSERQVWATNVLTF. For the CDR3, the DNA is TGTGCCAGCAGTGAACGTCAGGTGTGGGCTACCAACGTCCTGACTTTC.

The chain joins TRBV24-1 to TRBJ2-1; 13 bases are shared with TRBD2. The germline V gene encodes CDR1 KGHDR and CDR2 SFDVKD. CDR3 length equals 18 residues. The J segment lost 2 bases and the V segment lost 4 bases, leaving 7 bases of the junction unmatched. Here the CDR3 DNA reads TGTGCCACCAGTGACCCCGGGACTAGCGGGAAACCCTACAATGAGCAGTTCTTC. Residues: CATSDPGTSGKPYNEQFF.

The chain links TRBV18 to TRBJ2-7; perhaps TRBD2 as D (6 bases). CDR1 is KGHSH, CDR2 LQKENI, per germline. This CDR3 has 16 amino acids. Trimming cost V 1 base and J 2 bases, with 15 bases left between them. As DNA, the CDR3 is TGTGCCAGCTCACCACGGTGGGACTGGAACCCCTACGAGCAGTACTTC. It specifies CASSPRWDWNPYEQYF.

The chain employs TRBV24-1 and TRBJ2-1; maybe TRBD1 (5 bases). Trimming shortened V by 5 bases and J by 3 bases, and 13 bases separated the two germline ends. CDR1 is KGHDR and CDR2 is SFDVKD in the germline V gene. This CDR3 contains 15 residues. CDR3 nucleotide sequence: TGTGCCACCAGTGCGAAGGGGTCGGGCTACAATGAGCAGTTCTTC. Its protein product is CATSAKGSGYNEQFF.

This clone came up a few times. This chain joins TRBV27 and TRBJ2-5, with TRBD1 identical over 8 bases. Germline values: CDR1 MNHEY, CDR2 SMNVEV (reference sequence). CDR3 length equals 15 residues. The trim removed 2 bases at V and 4 bases at J, leaving 6 bases unmatched. This CDR3 is CASSLTRGRPETQYF. CDR3 bases: TGTGCCAGCAGTTTAACCAGGGGGCGACCAGAGACCCAGTACTTC.

The V gene is TRBV6-2 or TRBV6-3, the J gene TRBJ1-6; TRBD1 might be the D (5 bases). This CDR3 is built from 13 residues. V lost 4 bases, J lost 10 bases, and 11 bases lay in between. The germline CDR1 and CDR2 sequences are MNHEY and SVGEGT. CDR3 sequence: CASSFFRESPLHF. CDR3 coding DNA: TGTGCCAGCAGTTTTTTCAGGGAATCACCCCTCCACTTT.

The CDR3 region has the DNA TGCGCCAGCAGCTCCGGGACAGGGAATGGCTACACCTTC. Amino acid sequence: CASSSGTGNGYTF. The J gene is TRBJ1-2, the V gene TRBV5-1, with 9 positions matching TRBD1. Trimming at V came to 3 bases and at J to 6 bases, leaving 3 bases not matched to a gene. The CDR3 has 13 amino acids. Germline-derived CDR1 and CDR2 are SGHRS and YFSETQ.

This chain joins TRBV4-3 and TRBJ2-3; 8 nucleotides agree with TRBD1. Germline CDR1 is LGHNA and CDR2 is YSLEER. This CDR3 region has 15 residues. V shed 4 bases, J shed 1 base, and the junction held 4 bases outside the gene matches. The DNA for the CDR3 is TGCGCCAGCAGCCCCACGGGACAGGGCACAGATACGCAGTATTTT. Translating gives CASSPTGQGTDTQYF.

In nucleotides, the CDR3 is TGTGCCAGTAGTGCACTGCACTCTGGAAACACCATATATTTT. Its translation is CASSALHSGNTIYF. The chain links TRBV19 to TRBJ1-3; D is unclear. V was clipped by 5 bases and J by 0 bases, with 8 bases between them. This CDR3 comprises 14 residues. Germline V lookup: CDR1 LNHDA, CDR2 SQIVND (reference sequence).

The V and J genes are TRBV7-3 and TRBJ2-5; 8 nucleotides line up with TRBD1. CDR1 and CDR2 from the germline V gene are SGHTA and FQGTGA. This CDR3 comprises 14 residues. Germline trimming cut 4 bases from V and 6 bases from J; bases unmatched to any gene: 7. The CDR3, as DNA: TGTGCCAGCAGCTCGGCAGGGGGCGCAAAGACCCAGTACTTC. Amino acids: CASSSAGGAKTQYF. Combining the CDR3 with reference TRBV7-3 and TRBJ2-5 gives the whole variable domain GAGVSQTPSNKVTEKGKYVELRCDPISGHTALYWYRQSLGQGPEFLIYFQGTGAADDSGLPNDRFFAVRPEGSVSTLKIQRTERGDSAVYLCASSSAGGAKTQYFGPGTRLLVL.

This CDR3 reads CASSYSGTANGYTF. CDR3 DNA: TGTGCCAGCAGTTACAGTGGGACAGCTAATGGCTACACCTTC. The chain couples TRBV6-2 or TRBV6-3 to TRBJ1-2; 7 bases match TRBD1. The length of the CDR3 is 14 residues. The J segment lost 6 bases and the V segment lost 2 bases, leaving 6 bases of the junction unmatched. The germline gives CDR1 MNHEY, CDR2 SVGEGT.

The chain couples TRBV30 to TRBJ2-1; no reliable D call. This CDR3 has 13 residues. Trimming shortened V by 7 bases and J by 2 bases, and 12 bases separated the two germline ends. The germline V gene encodes CDR1 GTSNPN and CDR2 SVGIG (reference sequence). CDR3 residues: CASSSVAYNEQFF. CDR3 DNA: TGTGCCTCCTCGAGCGTCGCCTACAATGAGCAGTTCTTC.

This rearrangement joins TRBV15 to TRBJ2-1; 10 positions agree with TRBD2. CDR1 and CDR2 (germline): LNHNV, YYDKDF (reference sequence). The CDR3 totals 15 residues. After removal of 3 bases from V and 8 bases from J, the junction contained 7 bases not matched to a gene. The CDR3 reads CATSSERGGQHEQFF. The CDR3 bases are TGTGCCACCAGCAGTGAGCGGGGGGGCCAGCATGAGCAGTTCTTC. Looking up the rest from reference TRBV15 and TRBJ2-1 gives the full variable domain: DAMVIQNPRYQVTQFGKPVTLSCSQTLNHNVMYWYQQKSSQAPKLLFHYYDKDFNNEADTPDNFQSRRPNTSFCFLDIRSPGLGDTAMYLCATSSERGGQHEQFFGPGTRLTVL.

Concerning this clone: The same CDR3 can be traced to other DNA sequences in this sample. J is TRBJ2-5 and V is TRBV7-3; 9 nucleotides match TRBD1. Germline lookup yields CDR1 SGHTA and CDR2 FQGTGA. Trimming took 5 bases from V and 4 from J; bases not matched to a gene: 2. This CDR3 comprises 13 residues. In nucleotides, the CDR3 is TGTGCCAGCAGCCGGGGACAGGGAGAGACCCAGTACTTC. Translating it yields CASSRGQGETQYF.

V gene TRBV19 combines with J gene TRBJ2-5; D gene uncertain. Trimming pared 6 bases from V and 2 bases from J, leaving 13 bases between. The germline V gene encodes CDR1 LNHDA and CDR2 SQIVND (reference sequence). CDR3 size: 14 residues. The CDR3 reads CASRKTPKQETQYF. The DNA for the CDR3 is TGTGCCAGTAGAAAGACTCCTAAGCAAGAGACCCAGTACTTC.

The rearrangement links TRBV28 to TRBJ1-2; D gene unclear. Germline V CDR1 and CDR2: MDHEN, SYDVKM. The CDR3 is 14 amino acids. V was cut by 3 bases and J by 4 bases, with 12 bases left in between. CDR3 DNA: TGTGCCAGCAGTTTTCGGGGTACATTCTATGGCTACACCTTC. It is translated as CASSFRGTFYGYTF.

V usage is TRBV28 and J usage is TRBJ1-6; D is ambiguous. The CDR3 loop spans 14 amino acids. Looked up from germline, CDR1 is MDHEN and CDR2 is SYDVKM. V lost 5 bases and J 6 bases, leaving 11 bases between the germline ends. CDR3 amino acids: CASSAQFANSPLHF. The CDR3 DNA reads as TGTGCCAGCAGTGCACAGTTTGCTAATTCACCCCTCCACTTT.

In DNA, the CDR3 is TGTGCCAGTAGTATGAACAGGGGCTCTGGAAACACCATATATTTT. Residues: CASSMNRGSGNTIYF. The chain employs TRBV19 and TRBJ1-3; 7 bases fit TRBD1. Trimming cost V 3 bases and J 0 bases; bases outside gene matches: 2. The CDR3 runs to 15 residues. Germline V gives CDR1 LNHDA, CDR2 SQIVND (reference sequence).